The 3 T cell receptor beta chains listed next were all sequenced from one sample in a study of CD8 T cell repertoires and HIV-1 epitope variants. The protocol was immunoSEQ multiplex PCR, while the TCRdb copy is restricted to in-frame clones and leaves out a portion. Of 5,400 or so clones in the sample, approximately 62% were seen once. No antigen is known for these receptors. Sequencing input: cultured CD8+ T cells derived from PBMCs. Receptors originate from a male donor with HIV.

The CDR3 protein is CASSERQGARNEQFF. The CDR3, as DNA: TGTGCCAGCAGTGAAAGACAGGGGGCAAGGAATGAGCAGTTCTTC. This chain connects TRBV2 to TRBJ2-1; TRBD1 aligns across 10 bases. The germline gives CDR1 SNHLY, CDR2 FYNNEI. The length of the CDR3 is 15 residues. V lost 2 bases, J lost 7 bases, and 5 bases stayed unmatched.

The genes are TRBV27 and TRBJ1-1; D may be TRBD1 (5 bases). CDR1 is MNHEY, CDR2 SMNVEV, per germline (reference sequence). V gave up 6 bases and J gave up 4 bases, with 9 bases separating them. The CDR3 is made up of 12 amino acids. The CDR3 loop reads CASRRDVTEAFF. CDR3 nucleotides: TGTGCCAGCAGACGGGACGTCACTGAAGCTTTCTTT.

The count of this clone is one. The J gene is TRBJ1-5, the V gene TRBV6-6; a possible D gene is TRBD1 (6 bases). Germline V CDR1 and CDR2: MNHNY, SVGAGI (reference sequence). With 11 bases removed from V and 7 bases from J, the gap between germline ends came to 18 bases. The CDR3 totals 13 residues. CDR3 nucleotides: TGTGCCTGCCGTTCGGGGGGCGTACAGCCCCAGCATTTT. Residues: CACRSGGVQPQHF.